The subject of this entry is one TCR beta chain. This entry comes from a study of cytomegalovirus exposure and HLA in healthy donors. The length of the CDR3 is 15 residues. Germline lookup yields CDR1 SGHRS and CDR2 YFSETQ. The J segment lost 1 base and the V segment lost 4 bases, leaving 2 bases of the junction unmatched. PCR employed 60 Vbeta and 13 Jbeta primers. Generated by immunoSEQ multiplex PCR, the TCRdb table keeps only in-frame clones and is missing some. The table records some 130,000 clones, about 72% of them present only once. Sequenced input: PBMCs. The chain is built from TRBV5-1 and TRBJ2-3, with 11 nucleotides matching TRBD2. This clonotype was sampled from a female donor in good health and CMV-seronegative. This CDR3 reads CASSPGLAGTDTQYF. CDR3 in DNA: TGCGCCAGCAGCCCGGGACTAGCGGGCACAGATACGCAGTATTTT.